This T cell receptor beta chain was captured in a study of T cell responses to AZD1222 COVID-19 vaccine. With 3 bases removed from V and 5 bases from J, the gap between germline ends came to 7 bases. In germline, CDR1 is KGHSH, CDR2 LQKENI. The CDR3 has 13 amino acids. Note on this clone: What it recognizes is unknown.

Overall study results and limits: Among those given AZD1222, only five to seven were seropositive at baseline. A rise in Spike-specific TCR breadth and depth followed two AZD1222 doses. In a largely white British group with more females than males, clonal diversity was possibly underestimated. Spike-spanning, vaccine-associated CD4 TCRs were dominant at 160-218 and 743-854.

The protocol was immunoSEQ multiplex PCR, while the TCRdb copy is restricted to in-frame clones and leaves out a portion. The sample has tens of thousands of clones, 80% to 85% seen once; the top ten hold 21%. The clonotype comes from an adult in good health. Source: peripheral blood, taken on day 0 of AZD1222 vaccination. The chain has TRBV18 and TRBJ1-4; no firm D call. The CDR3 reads CASSPDVNEKLFF. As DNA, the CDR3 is TGTGCCAGCTCACCGGACGTAAATGAAAAACTGTTTTTT.